This entry is about one T cell receptor beta chain. Its cognate antigen has yet to be identified. Base qualities are not recorded, but no much larger clone differs from it by a single base. The time point label, as the study defines it: before neoadjuvant nivolumab. The patients had newly diagnosed stage II-IVA oral cavity squamous cell carcinoma and had not received any prior systemic or radiation treatment. The cohort consisted of patients with HPV-negative, locally advanced oral cavity squamous cell carcinoma. Samples were obtained from a longitudinal correlative study of a single-arm phase II trial of neoadjuvant nivolumab in oral cavity squamous cell carcinoma. Genomic DNA-based TCRbeta sequencing was performed on subject-matched pre- and post-treatment PBMCs and tumors from three responders and three non-responders. For tumor tissue, genomic DNA extraction relied on the Maxwell RSC DNA from Tissue kit.

This sample stems from a study of neoadjuvant anti-PD-1 for oral cavity cancer (dated by TCRdb to the early 2020s). Broadly, across the study: Three to four biweekly doses of nivolumab at 3 mg/kg were mostly administered to patients before curative-intent surgical resection. The parent correlative cohort had around 11 patients and a response rate of approximately 33%. Under RECIST 1.1, patients with complete response, partial response or stable disease were classed as responders, and patients with progression were classed as non-responders. Patients without progression received a fourth nivolumab dose around day 43 and underwent definitive surgical resection on days 50-56. Overall results and qualifications from the work: A higher pretreatment blood Treg/Th17 ratio correlated with both higher pretreatment blood TCRbeta clonality and lower post-treatment tumor TCRbeta clonality. Greater tumor shrinkage was correlated with larger post-treatment sizes of preexisting intratumoral clones, suggesting that expansion of preexisting clones contributed to response. The TCR analyses had only three patients in each response group, and the authors called for validation in larger cohorts.

For survey sequencing of tumor libraries, mostly roughly 5.2 ug of input genomic DNA was used, and two replicates were run per sample. Following the manufacturer's instructions, the team built TCRbeta libraries using the immunoSEQ hsTCRbeta kit. Sequencing of the completed libraries took place using an Illumina NovaSeq 6000 S4 flow cell after they had been pooled to roughly 3.2 nM. For the original study's pipeline: Raw data preprocessing and quality control were performed with the immunoSEQ Analyzer. The analysis was limited to productive rearrangements, and each clonotype was defined by a unique CDR3 amino acid sequence. Repertoire clonality was estimated as the Gini-Simpson index, computed with the R package tcR. Student's t test was used to compare Gini indices, while Pearson correlation assessed associations with tumor size change. As stored in TCRdb, this immuneACCESS dataset retains in-frame rearrangements with V and J assigned. A fraction of the clones does not appear; measured against another copy, unresolved V genes explain less than half of the discrepancy, and the remainder lacks a known reason. V and J calls plus clone size are reproduced from that table; the DNA served to infer D and trimming. Present in this sample are approximately 4,300 clones, roughly 64% of which were seen just once. Of the sample, 5.5% to 8% falls within the top ten clones.

V and J are trimmed by 3 bases and 4 bases, and the gene matches miss 13 bases of the junction. CDR1 and CDR2, per the germline V gene, are MNHNS and SASEGT. Reading from cysteine to phenylalanine, the CDR3 counts 19 amino acids. The entry retains the CDR3 DNA only, 57 bases that are in frame from base 1. The material sequenced was tumor tissue, taken before nivolumab (anti-PD-1) treatment. This clonotype was obtained from a person aged 35-79 years with oral cavity squamous cell carcinoma. Here the chain combines TRBV6-1 and TRBJ1-6, and 9 bases in between align with TRBD1. The DNA is as follows: TGTGCCAGCAGTGACAGCCTAGGACAGGGGCGACGGTATAATTCACCCCTCCACTTT. Its product reads: CASSDSLGQGRRYNSPLHF.